The entry below describes one T cell receptor (beta chain). Its antigen is currently unknown. Method: immunoSEQ multiplex PCR; TCRdb's copy keeps in-frame clones and lacks some. The table has some 320,000 clones, 86% seen once. This sample was taken from a study of Ad26.COV2.S vaccination and SARS-CoV-2 variants. The overall study: Administration of Ad26.COV2.S was intramuscular, either once or twice 56 days apart.

Points from the study as a whole: Spike-specific CD8+ and CD4+ T cell responses reportedly showed substantial breadth after vaccination. Similar non-spike TCR breadth was observed in recipients of vaccine and of placebo.

The CDR3 is 15 residues long. The V gene lost 2 bases and the J gene lost 2 bases, with 11 bases spanning the gap. Germline lookup yields CDR1 SGHTS and CDR2 YDEGEE. As to treatment: roughly 20 received Ad26.COV2.S at low or high dose, single or two shots; 5 received placebo; per-sample allocation not given. Sampling occurred on day 63 after the first vaccine or placebo injection. This material consisted of peripheral blood, taken in a trial of Ad26.COV2.S vaccine versus placebo. V usage is TRBV5-8 and J usage is TRBJ2-4; D might be TRBD1 (6 bases). The origin of this receptor is a person aged 18-60 years who received the Ad26.COV2.S COVID-19 vaccine or a placebo. The chain's CDR3 is CASSLVRGPKNIQYF. The DNA of the CDR3 is TGTGCCAGCAGCTTAGTCAGGGGTCCCAAAAACATTCAGTACTTC.